This T cell receptor (beta chain) was recorded in a study of blood T cells in healthy people across ages. Notes on the study in general: Conclusively comparing naive with antigen-experienced cells was impossible with unsorted PBMCs.

This clonotype has only one observation. Its specificity is unknown. With a J-beta primer mix and a sample-barcoded 5' primer, a second PCR ran about 7 to 11 cycles. TCRdb used MiXCR to reprocess the 5' RACE reads, holding one entry per CDR3 protein. This sample has 800,000 to 1,000,000 distinct CDR3 sequences, with 40% to 60% found just once. This CDR3 spans 15 amino acids. CDR1 and CDR2 from the germline V gene are SGHTA and FQGNSA. Samples each yielded at least 5.5 micrograms of total RNA. The chain has TRBV7-2 and TRBJ2-7; TRBD1 might be the D (7 bases). Matching the DNA end better, TRBJ2-5 makes the J call doubtful. Source material: blood. The TCR sequence derives from a man in his thirties or forties in good health. The DNA of the CDR3 is TGTGCCAGCAGCTTAGAGAGACAGGGAGGAGAGACCCAGTACTTC. Amino acid sequence: CASSLERQGGETQYF.